The 17 T cell receptor beta chains in this list originate from one sample, sequenced in a study of cytomegalovirus exposure and HLA in healthy donors. The assay was immunoSEQ multiplex PCR, and TCRdb's table has in-frame clones only and misses some. The sample has 90,000 to 130,000 clones; 88% are singletons. The material sequenced was PBMCs. Every receptor here comes from a woman aged 25-40 years in good health and CMV-seropositive.

The genes are TRBV15 and TRBJ1-2; the match to TRBD1 covers 8 bases. The CDR3 is 14 amino acids. Trimming cost V 5 bases and J 4 bases; bases outside gene matches: 6. Germline lookup yields CDR1 LNHNV and CDR2 YYDKDF (reference sequence). CDR3 DNA sequence: TGTGCCACCAGCGAAGACAGGGGCACCTATGGCTACACCTTC. Translated: CATSEDRGTYGYTF.

J is TRBJ1-2 and V is TRBV14; D is ambiguous. Trimming took 0 bases from V and 14 from J, leaving 19 bases between them. CDR3 length: 14 amino acids. The germline V gene has CDR1 SGHDN and CDR2 FVKESK. The CDR3 DNA reads TGTGCCAGCAGCCAAGATTGGCCGGACTTGGGAGAAACCTTC. Its protein product is CASSQDWPDLGETF.

V and J are TRBV7-3 and TRBJ2-4, with 7 bases fitting TRBD2. This CDR3 is built from 14 residues. Germline trimming cut 2 bases from V and 6 bases from J; bases unmatched to any gene: 4. Germline CDR1 and CDR2: SGHTA and FQGTGA. The CDR3 here is CASSLGPGGNIQYF. In DNA form, the CDR3 reads TGTGCCAGCAGCTTAGGACCGGGGGGAAACATTCAGTACTTC. Full variable domain (rest looked up from reference TRBV7-3 and TRBJ2-4): GAGVSQTPSNKVTEKGKYVELRCDPISGHTALYWYRQSLGQGPEFLIYFQGTGAADDSGLPNDRFFAVRPEGSVSTLKIQRTERGDSAVYLCASSLGPGGNIQYFGAGTRLSVL.

Here the CDR3 DNA reads TGTGCCAGCAGCTTAGCGGACAACTCCTACAATGAGCAGTTCTTC. Translation gives CASSLADNSYNEQFF. The chain carries TRBV7-6 and TRBJ2-1; possibly TRBD1 for D (5 bases). V was cut by 0 bases and J by 0 bases, with 6 bases left in between. The CDR3 is 15 residues long. Germline V gene data show CDR1 as SGHVS and CDR2 as FNYEAQ.

The rearrangement links TRBV6-1 to TRBJ2-3, with a tentative D call TRBD1 (5 bases). This CDR3 spans 14 amino acids. In germline, CDR1 is MNHNS, CDR2 SASEGT. The germline V and J ends were trimmed by 4 bases and 2 bases, with 10 bases remaining between them. DNA of the CDR3: TGTGCCAGCAGTGCGCAGGGCTCCACAGATACGCAGTATTTT. This translates into CASSAQGSTDTQYF.

V gene TRBV10-3 combines with J gene TRBJ2-7, with D perhaps matching TRBD2 (6 bases). CDR1 is ENHRY and CDR2 is SYGVKD in the germline V gene. V was shortened by 3 bases and J by 0 bases, with 15 bases between the two germline ends. The CDR3 is 16 residues long. The CDR3 coding sequence is TGTGCCATCAGTGACAGTAGCTTGGGAGGCTCCTACGAGCAGTACTTC. It translates to CAISDSSLGGSYEQYF.

This sequence joins TRBV2 and TRBJ1-5; 7 bases align to TRBD1. The germline V gene encodes CDR1 SNHLY and CDR2 FYNNEI. The CDR3 spans 16 residues. The ends lost 3 bases at V and 6 bases at J; junction bases unmatched: 11. The CDR3 DNA follows: TGTGCCAGCAGTGATATCAAGACAGGGCTCGGTCAGCCCCAGCATTTT. Protein product: CASSDIKTGLGQPQHF.

This clone came up a few times. The chain joins TRBV27 to TRBJ1-4, with a weak D call TRBD1 (5 bases). V lost 6 bases, J lost 4 bases, and 12 bases lay in between. This CDR3 region has 14 residues. The germline V gene has CDR1 MNHEY and CDR2 SMNVEV (reference sequence). Here the CDR3 DNA reads TGTGCCAGCAGGCCAGGGTCTCTTAATGAAAAACTGTTTTTT. Translating it yields CASRPGSLNEKLFF.

This chain joins TRBV7-9 and TRBJ2-4; TRBD1 matches at 7 bases. The CDR3 loop spans 16 amino acids. V dropped 3 bases and J dropped 0; count of bases not matched to a gene: 5. The V gene's germline CDR1 is SEHNR and CDR2 FQNEAQ (reference sequence). DNA of the CDR3: TGTGCCAGCAGCTTTGACGGGACAGAAGCCAAAAACATTCAGTACTTC. It translates to CASSFDGTEAKNIQYF. The variable domain in full, with the rest retrieved from reference TRBV7-9 and TRBJ2-4, is DTGVSQNPRHKITKRGQNVTFRCDPISEHNRLYWYRQTLGQGPEFLTYFQNEAQLEKSRLLSDRFSAERPKGSFSTLEIQRTEQGDSAMYLCASSFDGTEAKNIQYFGAGTRLSVL.

The chain links TRBV15 to TRBJ1-4; tentative D call: TRBD1 (5 bases). The V gene's germline CDR1 is LNHNV and CDR2 YYDKDF (reference sequence). V lost 3 bases and J 3 bases, leaving 14 bases between the germline ends. This CDR3 region has 16 residues. The CDR3 bases are TGTGCCACCAGCAGGAAGCCGGGGACTTCTAATGAAAAACTGTTTTTT. Translated: CATSRKPGTSNEKLFF.

The chain recombines TRBV27 with TRBJ1-2, with a possible D match to TRBD1 (5 bases). CDR1 and CDR2 (germline): MNHEY, SMNVEV (reference sequence). The V end lost 3 bases, the J end lost 0 bases, and 11 bases lay between the germline ends. The CDR3 has 15 residues. The CDR3 DNA reads as TGTGCCAGCAGTTTCCGACAGCATTCTAACTATGGCTACACCTTC. It encodes CASSFRQHSNYGYTF.

Of note for this clone: The DNA is left out, because the CDR3 cannot be placed on it with certainty; the CDR3 is given as TCRdb lists it. The genes are TRBV9 and TRBJ2-1; TRBD2, the table's D call, was not compared with the DNA. The germline CDR1 and CDR2 sequences are SGDLS and YYNGEE. The CDR3 contains 12 residues when both ends are counted. The CDR3 region is CASSVASGSLFF.

J is TRBJ2-3 and V is TRBV5-1; D gene uncertain. This CDR3 is built from 14 residues. The germline V gene has CDR1 SGHRS and CDR2 YFSETQ. The ends were cut back, 0 bases at V and 2 bases at J, with 7 bases in the middle. CDR3 region: CASSLGLTTDTQYF. CDR3 DNA: TGCGCCAGCAGCTTGGGGCTTACCACAGATACGCAGTATTTT. Supplemented by reference TRBV5-1 and TRBJ2-3, the full variable domain reads KAGVTQTPRYLIKTRGQQVTLSCSPISGHRSVSWYQQTPGQGLQFLFEYFSETQRNKGNFPGRFSGRQFSNSRSEMNVSTLELGDSALYLCASSLGLTTDTQYFGPGTRLTVL.

This clone was seen a handful of times. This chain connects TRBV27 to TRBJ2-7; 11 bases agree with TRBD2. Germline V gene lookup returns CDR1 MNHEY and CDR2 SMNVEV (reference sequence). The CDR3 spans 15 residues. V was clipped by 8 bases and J by 3 bases; unmatched bases: 9. CDR3 sequence reads: CASRLAGGSNYEQYF. In DNA form, the CDR3 reads TGTGCCAGCCGGTTAGCGGGAGGGTCCAACTACGAGCAGTACTTC.

The chain employs TRBV30 and TRBJ1-3; D gene ambiguous. CDR1 is GTSNPN, CDR2 SVGIG, per germline (reference sequence). This CDR3 contains 14 residues. The V gene lost 2 bases and the J gene lost 5 bases, with 13 bases spanning the gap. In DNA, the CDR3 is TGTGCCTGGAGTATCGGTACTCCTCGAAACACCATATATTTT. Translation gives CAWSIGTPRNTIYF.

The rearrangement uses TRBV5-4 and TRBJ1-1; the D gene is possibly TRBD1 (5 bases). This CDR3 contains 14 residues. V lost 2 bases, J lost 0 bases, and 8 bases lay in between. CDR1 and CDR2 (germline): SGHNT, YYREEE (reference sequence). The CDR3 loop is CASSLGAMNTEAFF. The CDR3, as DNA: TGTGCCAGCAGCTTAGGGGCTATGAACACTGAAGCTTTCTTT. Supplemented by reference TRBV5-4 and TRBJ1-1, the full variable domain reads ETGVTQSPTHLIKTRGQQVTLRCSSQSGHNTVSWYQQALGQGPQFIFQYYREEENGRGNFPPRFSGLQFPNYSSELNVNALELDDSALYLCASSLGAMNTEAFFGQGTRLTVV.

The chain joins TRBV2 to TRBJ2-2; 7 bases are a match to TRBD1. There are 14 residues in the CDR3. V lost 8 bases, J lost 3 bases, and 6 bases stayed unmatched. Looked up from germline, CDR1 is SNHLY and CDR2 is FYNNEI. The CDR3 loop is CASRGQPYTGELFF. In nucleotides, the CDR3 is TGTGCCAGCCGGGGACAGCCTTACACCGGGGAGCTGTTTTTT.